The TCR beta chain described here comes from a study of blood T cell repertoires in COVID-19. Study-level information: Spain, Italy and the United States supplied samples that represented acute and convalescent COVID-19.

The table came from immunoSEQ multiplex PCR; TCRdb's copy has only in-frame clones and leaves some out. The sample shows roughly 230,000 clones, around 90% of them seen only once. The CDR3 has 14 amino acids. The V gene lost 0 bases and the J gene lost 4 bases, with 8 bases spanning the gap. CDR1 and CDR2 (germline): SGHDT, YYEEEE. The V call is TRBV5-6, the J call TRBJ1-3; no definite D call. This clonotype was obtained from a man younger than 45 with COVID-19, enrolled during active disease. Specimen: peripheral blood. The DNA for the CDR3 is TGTGCCAGCAGCTTGGAGCCGGGGGGAAACACCATATATTTT. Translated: CASSLEPGGNTIYF. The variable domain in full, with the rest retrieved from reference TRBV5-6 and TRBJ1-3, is DAGVTQSPTHLIKTRGQQVTLRCSPKSGHDTVSWYQQALGQGPQFIFQYYEEEERQRGNFPDRFSGHQFPNYSSELNVNALLLGDSALYLCASSLEPGGNTIYFGEGSWLTVV.